This paragraph covers one T cell receptor (beta chain) sequence. What it recognizes is unknown. Through a sample-barcoded 5' primer and a J-beta primer mix, a second PCR was run for roughly 6 to 11 cycles. From the 5' RACE reads, TCRdb called clonotypes with MiXCR, one entry per CDR3 protein. Of around 1.5 million distinct CDR3 sequences in the sample, 35% to 45% were seen once. This specimen comes from a study of blood T cells in healthy people across ages. Study conclusions and caveats: Among T cells, TCR beta diversity per million cells dropped roughly linearly as age rose.

Every sample gave at least 5.5 micrograms of total RNA when it was extracted. The germline V gene encodes CDR1 LGHNA and CDR2 YNFKEQ. The CDR3 extends over 17 amino acids. V was clipped by 0 bases and J by 9 bases; unmatched bases: 12. The chain joins TRBV4-2 to TRBJ2-1; 9 bases align to TRBD2. This TCR derives from a woman younger than 30 in good health. Sequencing was performed on blood. CDR3 region: CASSQDFGTSRPTEQFF. The DNA of the CDR3 is TGTGCCAGCAGCCAAGATTTCGGGACTAGCCGTCCCACTGAGCAGTTCTTC.